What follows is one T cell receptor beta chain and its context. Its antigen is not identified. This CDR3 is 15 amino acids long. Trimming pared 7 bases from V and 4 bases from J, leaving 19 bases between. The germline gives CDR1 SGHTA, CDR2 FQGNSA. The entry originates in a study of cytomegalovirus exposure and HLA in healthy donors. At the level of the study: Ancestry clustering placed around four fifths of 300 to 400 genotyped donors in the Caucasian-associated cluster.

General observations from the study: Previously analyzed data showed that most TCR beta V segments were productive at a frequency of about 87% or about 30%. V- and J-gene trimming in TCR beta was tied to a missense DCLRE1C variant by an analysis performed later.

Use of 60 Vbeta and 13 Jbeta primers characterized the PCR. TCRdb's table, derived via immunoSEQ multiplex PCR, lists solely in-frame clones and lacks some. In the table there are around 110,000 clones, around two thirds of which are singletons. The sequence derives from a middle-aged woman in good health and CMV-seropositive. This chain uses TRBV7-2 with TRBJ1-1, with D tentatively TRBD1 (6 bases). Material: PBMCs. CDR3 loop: CASTVNRESSTEAFF. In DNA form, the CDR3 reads TGTGCCAGCACCGTCAACAGGGAATCCTCCACTGAAGCTTTCTTT.